This TCR beta chain derives from a study of OX40 agonist ivuxolimab in advanced cancers. Study details: Given to patients was ivuxolimab, an agonistic anti-OX40 (CD134) antibody. Prior therapy, whether anti-PD-1, anti-PD-L1 or anti-CTLA-4, was allowed, and about 39% had some. Study-level points and caveats: Partial responders receiving 0.1-3.0 mg/kg showed among the lowest clonal expansion. Both CD4+ and CD8+ T cell populations in blood had undergone clonal expansion by week 6 at 0.1 to 3.0 mg/kg.

A word on this clone: Antigen specificity is unknown.

Using immunoSEQ multiplex PCR, the repertoire was profiled, and TCRdb retains in-frame clones only, with some absent. The sample carries over 10,000 clones, over 75% recorded once. There are 18 residues in the CDR3. The germline V gene encodes CDR1 SGHTS and CDR2 YDEGEE. V shed 1 base, J shed 7 bases, and the junction held 11 bases outside the gene matches. The V gene is TRBV5-8, the J gene TRBJ1-6; 10 nucleotides match TRBD1. The receptor comes from an adult with an advanced solid tumor such as melanoma, head and neck, liver or kidney cancer. Sequences were derived from CD4+ or CD8+ T cells sorted from blood, sampled in a trial of the OX40 agonist ivuxolimab. CDR3 bases: TGTGCCAGCAGCTTGAGGACAGGGGGTTGGACGGGAAATTCACCCCTCCACTTT. This sequence encodes CASSLRTGGWTGNSPLHF.